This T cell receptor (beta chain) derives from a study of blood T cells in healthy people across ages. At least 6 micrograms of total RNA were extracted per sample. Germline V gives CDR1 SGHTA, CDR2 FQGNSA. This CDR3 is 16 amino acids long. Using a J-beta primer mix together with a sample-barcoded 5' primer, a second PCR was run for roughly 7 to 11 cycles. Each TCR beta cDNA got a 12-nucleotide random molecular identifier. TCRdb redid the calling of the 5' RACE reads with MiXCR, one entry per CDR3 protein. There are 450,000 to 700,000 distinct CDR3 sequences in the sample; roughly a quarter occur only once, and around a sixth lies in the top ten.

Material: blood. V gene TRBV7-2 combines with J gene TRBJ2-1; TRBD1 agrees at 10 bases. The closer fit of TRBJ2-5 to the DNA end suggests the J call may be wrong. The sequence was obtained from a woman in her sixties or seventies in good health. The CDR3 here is CASSLEGTGVIGTQYF. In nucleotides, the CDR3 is TGTGCCAGCAGCCTCGAGGGGACAGGGGTAATCGGGACCCAGTACTTC.